What follows describes a single T cell receptor (beta chain). Its recognized antigen is unknown. Base quality data are lacking; no much larger clone is found one base away. The method behind the library was the immunoSEQ multiplex PCR assay. The study's processing was this. A statistical classification framework was built for diagnosing cytomegalovirus status from the catalog of TCR beta chain sequences. The table was pulled from immuneACCESS by TCRdb, which kept in-frame rearrangements only. Such tables lose some clones; where checked, under half of the loss comes from unresolved V genes, and the rest has no known cause. V, J and clone size were drawn from that table, and D and trimming were deduced from the DNA. This sample is represented by 55,000 to 70,000 clones; about 92% of them were singletons. Together, the top ten hold roughly 5% of the sample. These data belong to a study of cytomegalovirus exposure and HLA in healthy donors (dated by TCRdb to the late 2010s). Context from the whole study: According to a later analysis, one platform produced both the roughly 120 validation repertoires and the approximately 670 repertoires of the first cohort. Besides the first cohort of around 700 subjects, a separate validation cohort made up of 120 different subjects was used. The study aimed to test whether cataloging public T cell receptors could reveal signatures of past pathogen exposure. The study combined high-throughput TCR immunosequencing, statistical association of individual TCRs with disease status, and machine learning to predict cytomegalovirus infection status.

The donors were included in the validation cohort of 90 to 150 subjects, a group kept apart from the roughly 700-subject first cohort. Broader findings and caveats from the paper: The study gave a list of more than 150 TCR beta chains associated with cytomegalovirus. Cytomegalovirus status was reported to be diagnosed by the classifier with high specificity and sensitivity in both the original and validation cohorts. In vitro tests confirmed that a few of the cytomegalovirus-associated TCR beta chains recognize cytomegalovirus antigens. Of the cluster scores, roughly 95% were above 0 in a later analysis, which found that TCRs clustered in the first cohort also tended to co-occur in the approximately 120 validation repertoires. The authors suggested that the approach could potentially be extended to other disease states and immunological phenotypes. Most TCR sequences were observed very rarely across donors, whereas some public TCRs were present in many individuals. The validation cohort had no HLA typing available for a later analysis, so co-occurrence within that cohort was assessed over all 120 or so repertoires.

The germline V and J ends show losses of 2 bases and 6 bases respectively, and no gene match explains 0 bases of the junction. The germline V gene (reference sequence) yields PRHDT for CDR1 and FYEKMQ for CDR2. The CDR3, cysteine through phenylalanine, is 13 amino acids long. The CDR3 DNA has 39 bases and is translated from base 1. The sequenced sample was PBMCs. The receptor chain draws on TRBV13 and TRBJ2-4; 8 nucleotides in the junction match TRBD2. The receptor's source is a man aged 18 to 30 in good health and CMV-seropositive. In nucleotides, the sequence is TGTGCCAGCAGCTTACTAGCGGGAAACATTCAGTACTTC. Its translation is CASSLLAGNIQYF.